This T cell receptor (beta chain) was documented in a study of immune cell composition in non-small cell lung cancer. Study observations and caveats: Overall clonality, unlike maximal tumour-associated clone frequency, did not predict TIL reactivity.

Frozen unsorted single-cell suspensions supplied the genomic DNA. Only in-frame clones appear in the TCRdb table, and some are missing; sequencing was by immunoSEQ multiplex PCR. The sample consists of 8,000 or so clones, about 70% of them appearing once. Concerning this clone: Its antigen remains unknown.

After removal of 0 bases from V and 4 bases from J, the junction contained 8 bases not matched to a gene. The CDR3 contains 16 residues. The germline V gene has CDR1 LNHNV and CDR2 YYDKDF (reference sequence). V usage is TRBV15 and J usage is TRBJ2-5; 7 nucleotides align to TRBD1. The sequence came from a human donor with non-small cell lung cancer. The sample consisted of lung tumor tissue. CDR3 sequence reads: CATSRDDRVWPETQYF. The CDR3 DNA reads TGTGCCACCAGCAGAGACGACAGGGTATGGCCAGAGACCCAGTACTTC.